A selection of T cell receptor beta chains follows, all from one sample in a study of blood T cell repertoires in COVID-19. Assay used: immunoSEQ multiplex PCR; TCRdb lists only in-frame clones, some missing. The sample includes approximately 230,000 clones, approximately 90% of them seen just once. The sequenced material came from PBMCs or T cells enriched from blood (not recorded which). These receptors all come from a woman in her twenties or thirties who had recovered from COVID-19. Both conserved end residues are part of each CDR3. D genes are given only for firm matches. The size field is filled for only some rows; it gives once, few, many or a size class.

d_call	j_call	clone_size	v_call	cdr3_aa	cdr3_nt
.	TRBJ2-7	once	TRBV7-9	CASSPRGGGDPYEQYF	TGTGCCAGCAGCCCGAGAGGCGGGGGCGACCCCTACGAGCAGTACTTC
.	TRBJ2-1	.	TRBV6-2/TRBV6-3	CASSYNRVGEQFF	TGTGCCAGCAGTTACAACAGGGTTGGTGAGCAGTTCTTC
.	TRBJ1-3	.	TRBV30	CAFAVGSGNTIYF	TGTGCCTTCGCGGTTGGATCTGGAAACACCATATATTTT
.	TRBJ1-2	once	TRBV29-1	CIGQGLEGYTF	TGCATCGGTCAGGGTTTGGAAGGCTACACCTTC
TRBD1	TRBJ1-4	.	TRBV13	CASSSTGEEEKLFF	TGTGCCAGCAGCTCGACAGGGGAAGAAGAAAAACTGTTTTTT
TRBD2	TRBJ2-5	.	TRBV7-9	CASSPNPQREVETQYF	TGTGCCAGCAGCCCGAACCCCCAGCGGGAGGTAGAGACCCAGTACTTC
.	TRBJ2-1	.	TRBV9	CASSVEQPYNEQFF	TGTGCCAGCAGCGTAGAACAACCCTACAATGAGCAGTTCTTC
TRBD1	TRBJ2-2	.	TRBV19	CASSILTGQGTGELFF	TGTGCCAGTAGTATCCTTACCGGACAGGGTACCGGGGAGCTGTTTTTT
TRBD1	TRBJ2-1	.	TRBV29-1	CSVVGQGRLYEQFF	TGCAGCGTTGTGGGACAGGGTCGTCTTTATGAGCAGTTCTTC
TRBD1	TRBJ1-2	.	TRBV4-3	CASSQFPGQALYRYTF	TGCGCCAGCAGCCAGTTCCCGGGACAGGCTCTTTACCGCTACACCTTC
TRBD2	TRBJ2-7	.	TRBV14	CASSQAYGLAGAVYEQYF	TGTGCCAGCAGCCAGGCGTACGGACTAGCGGGAGCTGTTTACGAGCAGTACTTC
TRBD1	TRBJ2-7	.	TRBV15	CATSRVGTGRWGEQYF	TGTGCCACCAGCAGAGTAGGGACAGGGAGGTGGGGCGAGCAGTACTTC
.	TRBJ1-2	.	TRBV6-5	CASSYWGWEGSYGYTF	TGTGCCAGCAGTTACTGGGGTTGGGAGGGGTCCTATGGCTACACCTTC
TRBD1	TRBJ2-3	.	TRBV28	CASFSPGTGADTQYF	TGTGCCAGCTTCTCTCCCGGGACAGGGGCAGATACGCAGTATTTT
TRBD2	TRBJ2-1	.	TRBV6-5	CASSYSRAGGNGVF	TGTGCCAGCAGTTACTCTAGGGCGGGAGGTAATGGTGTCTTC
.	TRBJ1-5	once	TRBV19	CASKEGGANQPQHF	TGTGCCAGTAAGGAGGGAGGGGCGAATCAGCCCCAGCATTTT
.	TRBJ1-3	.	TRBV7-6	CASSERDSGNTIYF	TGTGCCAGCAGCGAGAGGGACTCTGGAAACACCATATATTTT
TRBD2	TRBJ2-7	.	TRBV9	CASSVGGAGGIYEQYF	TGTGCCAGCAGCGTAGGGGGAGCGGGAGGGATATACGAGCAGTACTTC
.	TRBJ1-1	.	TRBV6-1	CASSERVMNTEAFF	TGTGCCAGCAGTGAAAGAGTCATGAACACTGAAGCTTTCTTT
.	TRBJ1-1	.	TRBV10-3	CAISEGGEAFF	TGTGCCATCAGTGAGGGGGGGGAAGCTTTCTTT
TRBD1	TRBJ1-5	.	TRBV7-2	CASSYDRGGQPQHF	TGTGCCAGCAGCTACGACAGGGGGGGTCAGCCCCAGCATTTT
TRBD2	TRBJ2-5	few	TRBV4-1	CASSQDMGGTAETQYF	TGCGCCAGCAGCCAAGATATGGGAGGGACTGCAGAGACCCAGTACTTC
.	TRBJ1-6	.	TRBV11-2	CASSLEASSGNSPLHF	TGTGCCAGCAGCTTAGAGGCCAGTTCGGGGAATTCACCCCTCCACTTT
.	TRBJ1-6	.	TRBV28	CASSPSGAHSPLHF	TGTGCCAGCAGCCCATCAGGGGCGCATTCACCCCTCCACTTT
TRBD1	TRBJ2-3	.	TRBV28	CASRTGEGQYF	TGTGCCAGCAGGACAGGGGAAGGGCAGTATTTT
TRBD1	TRBJ2-5	.	TRBV28	CASRTPAGTGGGETQYF	TGTGCCAGCAGAACCCCTGCCGGGACAGGGGGCGGTGAGACCCAGTACTTC
TRBD1	TRBJ2-3	.	TRBV10-3	CAISGQGPTDTQYF	TGTGCCATCAGTGGACAGGGTCCCACAGATACGCAGTATTTT
.	TRBJ2-7	.	TRBV28	CASSLLGLGGSSEQYF	TGTGCCAGCAGTTTGTTGGGTTTAGGTGGGAGTAGCGAGCAGTACTTC
TRBD2	TRBJ2-1	.	TRBV19	CASSLRGGRPNEQFF	TGTGCCAGTAGTCTTCGCGGGGGGCGCCCCAATGAGCAGTTCTTC
.	TRBJ1-1	.	TRBV7-2	CASSYSGLPEAFF	TGTGCCAGCAGCTACTCAGGGCTCCCTGAAGCTTTCTTT
.	TRBJ2-3	.	TRBV2	CASRPGAGLDTQYF	TGTGCCAGCAGACCGGGAGCAGGGTTAGATACGCAGTATTTT
.	TRBJ2-1	.	TRBV2	CASTFRLAEVSNVGDEQFF	TGTGCCAGCACTTTTCGTCTTGCGGAAGTTTCTAATGTTGGAGATGAGCAGTTCTTC
.	TRBJ1-5	.	TRBV30	CAWSVQVNQPQHF	TGTGCCTGGAGTGTACAGGTCAATCAGCCCCAGCATTTT
.	TRBJ1-1	.	TRBV15	CATSRDIGVPTEAFF	TGTGCCACCAGCAGAGATATCGGGGTACCCACTGAAGCTTTCTTT
.	TRBJ2-1	.	TRBV9	CASDRQGNEQFF	TGTGCCAGCGATCGGCAGGGGAATGAGCAGTTCTTC
TRBD2	TRBJ2-3	.	TRBV30	CAWTRTSGSTDTQYF	TGTGCCTGGACTCGGACTAGCGGTAGCACAGATACGCAGTATTTT
.	TRBJ1-2	.	TRBV18	CASSPNTGNYGYTF	TGTGCCAGCTCACCAAATACAGGGAACTATGGCTACACCTTC
TRBD1	TRBJ1-1	once	TRBV30	CAWSVGGGTAFF	TGTGCCTGGAGTGTAGGAGGGGGCACAGCTTTCTTT
TRBD1	TRBJ2-7	.	TRBV19	CASNSGTASYEQYF	TGTGCCAGTAACTCCGGGACAGCGAGCTACGAGCAGTACTTC
.	TRBJ1-3	once	TRBV28	CASSLAGFAGNTIYF	TGTGCCAGCAGTTTAGCAGGTTTCGCTGGAAACACCATATATTTT
.	TRBJ2-2	.	TRBV30	CAWAVGLAGELFF	TGTGCCTGGGCGGTTGGGCTTGCCGGGGAGCTGTTTTTT
.	TRBJ2-7	.	TRBV30	CAWRGDWSSYEQYF	TGTGCCTGGAGAGGGGACTGGTCGAGCTACGAGCAGTACTTC
.	TRBJ1-3	.	TRBV19	CASTFGQYSGNTIYF	TGTGCCAGTACCTTCGGACAGTACTCTGGAAACACCATATATTTT
.	TRBJ1-3	.	TRBV29-1	CSVISGNTIYF	TGCAGCGTTATCAGTGGAAACACCATATATTTT
.	TRBJ2-2	.	TRBV18	CASSPRTDNTGELFF	TGTGCCAGCTCCCCCAGGACAGACAACACCGGGGAGCTGTTTTTT
TRBD1	TRBJ2-5	.	TRBV5-1	CASSWTGPGETQYF	TGCGCCAGCAGCTGGACAGGCCCTGGGGAGACCCAGTACTTC
.	TRBJ2-7	.	TRBV28	CASSLPNSAKYEQYF	TGTGCCAGCAGTTTACCCAATAGCGCGAAGTACGAGCAGTACTTC
.	TRBJ1-3	once	TRBV3-1/TRBV3-2	CASSLAGTTLGNTIYF	TGTGCCAGCAGCCTTGCCGGGACTACCCTAGGAAACACCATATATTTT